A single sample gave rise to the 10 T cell receptor beta chains below, sequenced in a study of CDR3 diversity in severe acne. TCRdb itself ran the PCR reads through MiXCR, one entry per CDR3 protein. The sample yields roughly 100,000 distinct CDR3 sequences, about half seen once. The material sequenced was blood. Every receptor here comes from a male donor with acne.

This clonotype has a count of ten or more. This rearrangement joins TRBV5-1 to TRBJ2-6; D remains ambiguous. V was trimmed by 4 bases and J by 2 bases, leaving 7 bases between them. Germline CDR1 is SGHRS and CDR2 is YFSETQ. CDR3 length: 14 residues. The DNA of the CDR3 is TGCGCCAGCAGCGTTAACGCTGGGGCCAACGTCCTGACTTTC. Its translation is CASSVNAGANVLTF.

This clonotype was recorded at least ten times. J is TRBJ2-6 and V is TRBV25-1; 7 bases match TRBD2. The ends lost 11 bases at V and 0 bases at J; junction bases unmatched: 10. The CDR3 consists of 16 residues. Germline loops: CDR1 MGHDK, CDR2 SYGVNS. CDR3 region: CASTPSGGSGANVLTF. CDR3 DNA: TGTGCCTCAACCCCCTCGGGGGGCTCTGGGGCCAACGTCCTGACTTTC. The whole variable domain, filled in from reference TRBV25-1 and TRBJ2-6, reads EADIYQTPRYLVIGTGKKITLECSQTMGHDKMYWYQQDPGMELHLIHYSYGVNSTEKGDLSSESTVSRIRTEHFPLTLESARPSHTSQYLCASTPSGGSGANVLTFGAGSRLTVL.

This clonotype was recorded at least ten times. V usage is TRBV20-1 and J usage is TRBJ2-3; D uncertain. The CDR3 loop spans 13 amino acids. Trimming took 3 bases from V and 3 from J, leaving 10 bases between them. Germline-derived CDR1 and CDR2 are DFQATT and SNEGSKA (reference sequence). DNA of the CDR3: TGCAGTGCTAGTCGTACCGGGACAGATACGCAGTATTTT. As protein: CSASRTGTDTQYF.

A word on this clonotype: It may be a read error: a sequence one base away is much more abundant. V gene TRBV12-3 or TRBV12-4 combines with J gene TRBJ1-1; D unclear. Trimming cost V 9 bases and J 4 bases, with 12 bases left between them. The CDR3 sequence is 12 residues long. The CDR3, as DNA: TGTGCCAGTATGACCGAGATCACTGAAGCTTTCTTT. Amino acid sequence: CASMTEITEAFF.

V usage is TRBV29-1 and J usage is TRBJ2-1; 14 bases are shared with TRBD2. The CDR3 has 14 residues. The J segment lost 9 bases and the V segment lost 5 bases, leaving 6 bases of the junction unmatched. Germline CDR1 reads SQVTM; CDR2 reads ANQGSEA. CDR3 DNA sequence: TGCAGCGTTCGGGGACTAGCGGGAGCTGGTGAGCAGTTCTTC. Protein product: CSVRGLAGAGEQFF.

By share, this clonotype ranks as medium-sized. V is TRBV25-1 and J is TRBJ2-2, with 7 bases lining up with TRBD2. The CDR3 runs to 15 residues. Germline V gene lookup returns CDR1 MGHDK and CDR2 SYGVNS. After removal of 3 bases from V and 1 base from J, the junction contained 2 bases not matched to a gene. In nucleotides, the CDR3 is TGTGCCAGCAGTGAGGTAGCGGGGAACACCGGGGAGCTGTTTTTT. Its translation: CASSEVAGNTGELFF.

Remarks on this clonotype: Given a much more abundant clone one base away, this may be a read error. Since no conserved phenylalanine or tryptophan closes the CDR3, a read error is the likely cause. The gene calls are TRBV4-1 and TRBJ2-3, with D possibly called TRBD1 or TRBD2 (5 bases each). Looked up from germline, CDR1 is MGHRA and CDR2 is YSYEKL. This CDR3 has 14 amino acids. The CDR3 loop is CASSQDGTANTQYS. The DNA for the CDR3 is TGTGCCAGCAGCCAGGACGGGACGGCGAATACGCAGTATTCT.

About this clonotype itself: At one end the junction does not follow the germline gene, possibly because of a read error. V and J are TRBV10-3 and TRBJ1-6; D unclear. The CDR3 covers 13 residues. Per the germline V gene, CDR1 is ENHRY and CDR2 is SYGVKD. This chain's CDR3 is CASSLLSNSPLHF. The CDR3 bases are TGTGCCAGCAGTTTATTAAGTAATTCACCCCTCCACTTT.

V and J are TRBV15 and TRBJ1-1; 7 bases align to TRBD1. The CDR3 consists of 15 residues. V shed 3 bases, J shed 5 bases, and the junction held 9 bases outside the gene matches. Per germline, CDR1 LNHNV and CDR2 YYDKDF (reference sequence). Written as DNA, the CDR3 is TGTGCCACCAGCAGGGAACGACAGGGTCATACTGAAGCTTTCTTT. It codes for CATSRERQGHTEAFF.

This clonotype is classed as medium-sized (0.01 to 0.1%). This chain connects TRBV20-1 to TRBJ2-5, with a weak D call TRBD2 (7 bases). V lost 0 bases to trimming and J lost 3 bases, with 14 bases between them. Germline CDR1 DFQATT, CDR2 SNEGSKA (reference sequence). The CDR3 covers 15 residues. CDR3 sequence reads: CSARDGGEGEETQYF. CDR3 sequence (DNA): TGCAGTGCTAGAGATGGGGGGGAGGGGGAAGAGACCCAGTACTTC.